Sequencing of this T cell receptor beta chain was carried out in a study of blood T cell repertoires in COVID-19. Either two negative PCRs, clearance, or symptom resolution qualified Cohort 3 donors as recovered. Here immunoSEQ multiplex PCR was the method, and the copy in TCRdb shows in-frame clones only, minus some. Of some 400,000 clones in the sample, around 89% were seen once. V was cut by 0 bases and J by 10 bases, with 10 bases left in between. CDR1 and CDR2 from the germline V gene are LGHDT and YNNKEL (reference sequence). The CDR3 has 14 amino acids. This TCR was recovered from a man in his thirties or forties who had recovered from COVID-19. Sample: PBMCs or T cells enriched from blood (not recorded which). The chain uses TRBV3-1 (or the pseudogene TRBV3-2) and TRBJ1-6; D not certain. CDR3 DNA sequence: TGTGCCAGCAGCCAAGATCCCATGGCATCACCCCTCCACTTT. Translation: CASSQDPMASPLHF.